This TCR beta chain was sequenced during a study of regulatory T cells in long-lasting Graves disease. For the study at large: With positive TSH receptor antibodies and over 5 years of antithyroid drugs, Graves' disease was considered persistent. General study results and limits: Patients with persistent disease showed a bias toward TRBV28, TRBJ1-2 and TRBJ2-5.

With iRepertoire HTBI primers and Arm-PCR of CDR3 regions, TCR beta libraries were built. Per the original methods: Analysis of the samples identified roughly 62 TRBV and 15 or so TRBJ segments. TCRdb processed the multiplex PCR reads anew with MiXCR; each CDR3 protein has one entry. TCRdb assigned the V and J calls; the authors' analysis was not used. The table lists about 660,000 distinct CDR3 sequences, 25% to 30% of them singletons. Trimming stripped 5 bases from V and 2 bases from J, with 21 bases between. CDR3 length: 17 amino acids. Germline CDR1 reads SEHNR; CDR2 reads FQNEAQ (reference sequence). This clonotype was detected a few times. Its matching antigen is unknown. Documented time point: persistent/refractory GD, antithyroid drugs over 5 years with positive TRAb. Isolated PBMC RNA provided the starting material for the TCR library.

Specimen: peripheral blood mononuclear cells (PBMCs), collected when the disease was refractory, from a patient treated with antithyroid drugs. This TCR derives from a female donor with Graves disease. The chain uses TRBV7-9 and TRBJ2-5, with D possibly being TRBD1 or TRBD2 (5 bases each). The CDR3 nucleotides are TGTGCCAGCAGCCTTCTGAGGGGACGCTCCATTCAAGAGACCCAGTACTTC. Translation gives CASSLLRGRSIQETQYF.